The text below deals with one T cell receptor (beta chain). These data come from a study of response to subunit inactivated influenza vaccine. TCRdb itself ran the RT-PCR reads through MiXCR, one entry per CDR3 protein. The sample has more than 400,000 distinct CDR3 sequences, approximately 11% seen once. CDR3 length: 14 amino acids. V lost 3 bases and J lost 0, with 8 bases in between. Germline-derived CDR1 and CDR2 are DFQATT and SNEGSKA (reference sequence). The receptor was isolated from a man between 45 and 60 years old who received an inactivated influenza vaccine. The input for sequencing was PBMCs from blood, taken roughly 47 days after vaccination. This chain joins TRBV20-1 and TRBJ2-2; no clear D gene. The CDR3 loop reads CSASIPTNTGELFF. The CDR3 region has the DNA TGCAGTGCTAGTATTCCTACGAACACCGGGGAGCTGTTTTTT.